The clone carrying this TCR beta chain was seen only a few times. The data belong to a study of blood T cell repertoires in COVID-19. Study-wide background: Sites in the United States, Italy and Spain provided acute and convalescent COVID-19 samples. T cells, B-cell-depleted T cells, or PBMCs provided the cDNA or gDNA that served as material.

In the authors' workflow: Estimates of nucleated cell counts were drawn from the amplification of reference gene primers. TCRdb's table, derived via immunoSEQ multiplex PCR, lists solely in-frame clones and lacks some. Clone size and the V and J calls come from that table; the DNA yielded D and trimming. The sample carries around 100,000 clones, about 85% recorded once. Germline V CDR1 and CDR2: SGHRS, YFSETQ. The CDR3 extends over 16 amino acids. The V segment lost 3 bases and the J segment 6 bases; nucleotides outside the gene matches: 11. The sequence was collected from a middle-aged man in a cohort sampled during active COVID-19. The chain is built from TRBV5-1 and TRBJ2-1; 8 nucleotides match TRBD2. What was sequenced was peripheral blood. The CDR3 loop is CASSWGMSGGVNEQFF. The CDR3, as DNA: TGCGCCAGCAGCTGGGGTATGAGCGGGGGAGTCAATGAGCAGTTCTTC.